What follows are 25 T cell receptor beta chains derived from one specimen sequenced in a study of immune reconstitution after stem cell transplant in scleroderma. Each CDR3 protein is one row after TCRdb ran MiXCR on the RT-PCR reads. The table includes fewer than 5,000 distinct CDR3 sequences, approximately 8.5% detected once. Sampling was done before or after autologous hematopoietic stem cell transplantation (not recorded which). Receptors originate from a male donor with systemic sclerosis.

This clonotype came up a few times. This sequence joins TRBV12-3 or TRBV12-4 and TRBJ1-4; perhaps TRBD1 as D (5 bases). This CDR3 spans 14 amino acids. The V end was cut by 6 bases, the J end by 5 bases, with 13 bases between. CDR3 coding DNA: TGTGCCAGCAGCCGAGCAGGGATCAATGAAAAACTGTTTTTT. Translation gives CASSRAGINEKLFF.

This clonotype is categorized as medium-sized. This chain's CDR3 is CASSDRGGPYEQYF. CDR3 in DNA: TGTGCCAGCAGCGACAGGGGGGGACCCTACGAGCAGTACTTC. The chain is built from TRBV7-2 and TRBJ2-7; 9 bases line up with TRBD1. With 5 bases clipped from V and 2 bases from J, the junction kept 4 bases outside the gene matches. CDR1 is SGHTA, CDR2 FQGNSA, per germline. This CDR3 has 14 residues.

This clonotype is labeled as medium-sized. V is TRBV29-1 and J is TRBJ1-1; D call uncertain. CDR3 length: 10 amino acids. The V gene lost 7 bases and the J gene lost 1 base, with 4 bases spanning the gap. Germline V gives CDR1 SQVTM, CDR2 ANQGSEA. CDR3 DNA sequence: TGCAGCGCTTGGAACACTGAAGCTTTCTTT. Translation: CSAWNTEAFF.

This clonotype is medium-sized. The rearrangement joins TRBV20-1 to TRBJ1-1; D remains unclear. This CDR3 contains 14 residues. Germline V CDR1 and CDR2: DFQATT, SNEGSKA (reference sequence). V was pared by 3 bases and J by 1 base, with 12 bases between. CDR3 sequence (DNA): TGCAGTGCTAGGCCGACTGCTGGGAACACTGAAGCTTTCTTT. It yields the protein CSARPTAGNTEAFF.

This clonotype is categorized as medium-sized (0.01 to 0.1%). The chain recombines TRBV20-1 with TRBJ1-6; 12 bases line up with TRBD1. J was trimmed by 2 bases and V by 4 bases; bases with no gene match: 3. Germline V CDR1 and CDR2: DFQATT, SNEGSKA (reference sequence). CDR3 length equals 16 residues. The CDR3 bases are TGCAGTGCTATGGGACAGGGGGCGACCTATAATTCACCCCTCCACTTT. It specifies CSAMGQGATYNSPLHF.

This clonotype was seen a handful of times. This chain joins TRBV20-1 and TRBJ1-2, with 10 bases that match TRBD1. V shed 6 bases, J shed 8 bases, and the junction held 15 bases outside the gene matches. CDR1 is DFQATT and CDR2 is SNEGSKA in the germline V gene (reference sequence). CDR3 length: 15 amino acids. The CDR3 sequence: CSANPGQGPRRGYTF. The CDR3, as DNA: TGCAGTGCAAATCCGGGACAGGGGCCACGGAGGGGCTACACCTTC.

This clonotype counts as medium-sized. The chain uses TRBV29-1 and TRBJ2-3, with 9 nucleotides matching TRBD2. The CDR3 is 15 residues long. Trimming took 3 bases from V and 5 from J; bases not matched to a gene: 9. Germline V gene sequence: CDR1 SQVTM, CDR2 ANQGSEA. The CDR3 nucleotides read TGCAGCGTTGAGGGGCGGGGGGGCGTACAAGATACGCAGTATTTT. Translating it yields CSVEGRGGVQDTQYF.

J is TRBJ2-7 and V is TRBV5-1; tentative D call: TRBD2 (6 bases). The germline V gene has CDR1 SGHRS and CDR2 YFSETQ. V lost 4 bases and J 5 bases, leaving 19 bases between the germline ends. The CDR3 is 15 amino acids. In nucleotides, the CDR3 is TGCGCCAGCAGCCGTAGTTTCGGGGGAGGTAACGAGCAGTACTTC. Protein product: CASSRSFGGGNEQYF.

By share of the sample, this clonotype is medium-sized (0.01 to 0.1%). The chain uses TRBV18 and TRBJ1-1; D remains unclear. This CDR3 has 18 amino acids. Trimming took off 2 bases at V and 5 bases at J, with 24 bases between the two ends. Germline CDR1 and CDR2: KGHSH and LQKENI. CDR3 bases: TGTGCCAGCTCACCAACGACTCACGGGCCTACTCGATGGACTGAAGCTTTCTTT. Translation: CASSPTTHGPTRWTEAFF.

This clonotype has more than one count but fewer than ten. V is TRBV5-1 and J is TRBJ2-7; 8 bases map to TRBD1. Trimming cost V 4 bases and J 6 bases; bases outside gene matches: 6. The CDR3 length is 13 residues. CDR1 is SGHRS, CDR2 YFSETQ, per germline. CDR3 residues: CASSTGQGGEQYF. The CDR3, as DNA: TGCGCCAGCAGCACCGGACAGGGAGGCGAGCAGTACTTC.

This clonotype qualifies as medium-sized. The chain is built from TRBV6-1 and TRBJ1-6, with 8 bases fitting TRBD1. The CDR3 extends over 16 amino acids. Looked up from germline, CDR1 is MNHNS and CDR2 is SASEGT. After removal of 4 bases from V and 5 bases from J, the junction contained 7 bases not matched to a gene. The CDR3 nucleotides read TGTGCCAGCAGTGTGGACAGGGCGGGTAATAATTCACCCCTCCACTTT. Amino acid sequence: CASSVDRAGNNSPLHF.

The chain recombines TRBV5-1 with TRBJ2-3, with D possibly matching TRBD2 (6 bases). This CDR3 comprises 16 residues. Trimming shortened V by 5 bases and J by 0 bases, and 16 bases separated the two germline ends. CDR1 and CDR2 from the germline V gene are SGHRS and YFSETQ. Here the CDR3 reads CASRDGSASSTDTQYF. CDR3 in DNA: TGCGCCAGCAGGGACGGGAGCGCTTCTAGCACAGATACGCAGTATTTT.

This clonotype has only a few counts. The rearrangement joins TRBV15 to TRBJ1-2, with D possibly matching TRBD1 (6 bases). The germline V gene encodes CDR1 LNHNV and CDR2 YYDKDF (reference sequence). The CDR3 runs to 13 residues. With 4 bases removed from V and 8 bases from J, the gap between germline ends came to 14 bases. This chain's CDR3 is CATSIRGGQGYTF. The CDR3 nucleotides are TGTGCCACCAGCATTAGGGGGGGTCAAGGCTACACCTTC.

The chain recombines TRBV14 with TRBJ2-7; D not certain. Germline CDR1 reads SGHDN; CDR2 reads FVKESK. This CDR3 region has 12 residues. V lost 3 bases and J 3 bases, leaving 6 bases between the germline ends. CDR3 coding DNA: TGTGCCAGCAGCCAGGATAGCTACGAGCAGTACTTC. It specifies CASSQDSYEQYF. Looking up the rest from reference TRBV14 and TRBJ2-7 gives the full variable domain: EAGVTQFPSHSVIEKGQTVTLRCDPISGHDNLYWYRRVMGKEIKFLLHFVKESKQDESGMPNNRFLAERTGGTYSTLKVQPAELEDSGVYFCASSQDSYEQYFGPGTRLTVT.

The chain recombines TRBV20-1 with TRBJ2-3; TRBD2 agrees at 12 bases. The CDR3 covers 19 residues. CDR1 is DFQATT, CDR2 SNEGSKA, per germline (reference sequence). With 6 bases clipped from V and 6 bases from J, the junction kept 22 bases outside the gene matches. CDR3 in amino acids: CSATGTGEFSSGGADTQYF. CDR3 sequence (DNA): TGCAGTGCGACAGGGACAGGAGAATTCTCTAGCGGGGGGGCTGATACGCAGTATTTT.

CDR3 residues: CASSDPTPKMGQGRYGYTF. The CDR3 coding sequence is TGTGCCAGCAGCGATCCGACCCCGAAAATGGGACAGGGCAGATATGGCTACACCTTC. This chain uses TRBV9 with TRBJ1-2, with 9 nucleotides matching TRBD1. The V gene end was trimmed by 3 bases and the J gene end by 5 bases; junction bases not matched to a gene: 20. The CDR3 has 19 amino acids. Germline V gene lookup returns CDR1 SGDLS and CDR2 YYNGEE.

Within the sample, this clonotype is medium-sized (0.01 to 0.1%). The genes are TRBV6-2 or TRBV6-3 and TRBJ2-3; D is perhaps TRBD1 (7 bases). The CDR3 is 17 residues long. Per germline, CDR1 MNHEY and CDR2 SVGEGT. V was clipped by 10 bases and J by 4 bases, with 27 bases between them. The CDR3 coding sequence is TGTGCCATACACCGGGGGTCGGGACAGCATGGCCCAGATACGCAGTATTTT. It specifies CAIHRGSGQHGPDTQYF.

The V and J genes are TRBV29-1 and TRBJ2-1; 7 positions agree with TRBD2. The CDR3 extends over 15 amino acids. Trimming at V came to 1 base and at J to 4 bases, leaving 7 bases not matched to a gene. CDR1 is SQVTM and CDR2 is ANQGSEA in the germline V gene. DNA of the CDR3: TGCAGCGTTGAAGGGGGGAGGGAGCCTTACAATGAGCAGTTCTTC. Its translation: CSVEGGREPYNEQFF.

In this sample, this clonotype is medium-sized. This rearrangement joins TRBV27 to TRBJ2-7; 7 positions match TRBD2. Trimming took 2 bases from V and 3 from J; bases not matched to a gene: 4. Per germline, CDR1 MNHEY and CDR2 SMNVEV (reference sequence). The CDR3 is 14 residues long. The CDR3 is CASSLRSSGYEQYF. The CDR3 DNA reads TGTGCCAGCAGTTTAAGGTCTAGCGGCTACGAGCAGTACTTC.

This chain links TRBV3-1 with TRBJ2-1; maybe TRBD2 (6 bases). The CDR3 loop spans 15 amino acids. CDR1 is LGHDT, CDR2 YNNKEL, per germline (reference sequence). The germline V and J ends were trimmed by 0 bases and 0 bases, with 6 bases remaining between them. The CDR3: CASSQDGSSYNEQFF. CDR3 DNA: TGTGCCAGCAGCCAAGACGGGAGCTCCTACAATGAGCAGTTCTTC.

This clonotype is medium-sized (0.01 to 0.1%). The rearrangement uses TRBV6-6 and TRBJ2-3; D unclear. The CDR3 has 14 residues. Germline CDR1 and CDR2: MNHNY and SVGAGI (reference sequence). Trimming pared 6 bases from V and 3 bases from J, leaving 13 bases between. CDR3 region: CASSSTRLTDTQYF. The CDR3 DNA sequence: TGTGCCAGCAGCTCTACACGTCTTACAGATACGCAGTATTTT.

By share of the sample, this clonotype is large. The CDR3 protein is CASSVGVQETQYF. Here the CDR3 DNA reads TGTGCCAGCAGCGTAGGGGTCCAAGAGACCCAGTACTTC. The chain recombines TRBV7-2 with TRBJ2-5; TRBD1 is a possible D gene (5 bases). Per the germline V gene, CDR1 is SGHTA and CDR2 is FQGNSA. This CDR3 comprises 13 residues. Trimming removed 5 bases from V and 1 base from J, with 8 bases in between.

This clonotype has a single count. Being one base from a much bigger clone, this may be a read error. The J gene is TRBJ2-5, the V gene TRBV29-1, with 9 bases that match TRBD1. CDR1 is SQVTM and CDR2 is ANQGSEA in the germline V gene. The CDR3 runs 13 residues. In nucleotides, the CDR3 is TGCGGCGCTGAGACAGGGGGTTTAGAGACCCAGTACTTC. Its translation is CGAETGGLETQYF.

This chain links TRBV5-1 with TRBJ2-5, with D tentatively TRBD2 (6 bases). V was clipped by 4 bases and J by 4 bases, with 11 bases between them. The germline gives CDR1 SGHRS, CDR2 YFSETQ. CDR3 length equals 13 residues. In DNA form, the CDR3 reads TGCGCCAGCAGCCCGGGGGTAGGAGAGACCCAGTACTTC. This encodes CASSPGVGETQYF.

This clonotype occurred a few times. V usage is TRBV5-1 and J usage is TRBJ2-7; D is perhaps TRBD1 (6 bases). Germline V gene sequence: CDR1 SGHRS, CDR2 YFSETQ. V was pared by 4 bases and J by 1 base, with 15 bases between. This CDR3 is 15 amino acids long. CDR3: CASSIGGGRSYEQYF. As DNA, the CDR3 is TGCGCCAGCAGCATAGGGGGTGGCAGATCCTACGAGCAGTACTTC.